Listed below are T cell receptor beta chains from one sample, sequenced in a study of T cells expressing NK-cell markers. TCRdb reprocessed the 5' RACE reads, with one entry per CDR3 protein and no DNA. Its clone listing holds almost 450,000 distinct CDR3 sequences. Material: blood T cells: a sorted CD56 or NKG2C T cell subset, CD4+ or CD8+ T cells, or bulk PBMC T cells (not recorded which). Source of these receptors: a woman aged 18-70 years in good health. The CDR3 runs from the conserved cysteine through the conserved F or W.

CDR3aa,j_gene,v_gene
CSARDRPGYTEAFF,TRBJ1-1,TRBV20-1
CASSLVAASSYNEQFF,TRBJ2-1,TRBV5-1
CASSFDSSNYGYTF,TRBJ1-2,TRBV12-3/TRBV12-4
CASSLEVLDRVYSPLHF,TRBJ1-6,TRBV7-8
CSVGGFGQNTGELFF,TRBJ2-2,TRBV29-1
CASSPPGGHTDTQYF,TRBJ2-3,TRBV7-9
CATSRGLQGSTDTQYF,TRBJ2-3,TRBV15
CASSLIRATNSPLHF,TRBJ1-6,TRBV7-2
CASSSGQGANTEAFF,TRBJ1-1,TRBV18
CSARDGNEKLFF,TRBJ1-4,TRBV29-1
CASSGGPIRDTQYF,TRBJ2-3,TRBV10-2
CASSQDPTWTGFTF,TRBJ1-2,TRBV4-3
CASSRTSGETLRDEQFF,TRBJ2-1,TRBV12-3/TRBV12-4
CSVENRESNYEQYF,TRBJ2-7,TRBV29-1
CASSLVGGSTDTQYF,TRBJ2-3,TRBV5-1
CASSSTGGRNTGELFF,TRBJ2-2,TRBV5-1
CASSILSEQYF,TRBJ2-7,TRBV12-3/TRBV12-4